Sequencing of this T cell receptor (beta chain) was carried out in a study of CD8+ T cells in alopecia areata. This CDR3 comprises 11 residues. Germline V gives CDR1 GTSNPN, CDR2 SVGIG (reference sequence). Deletions cut 0 bases from V and 5 bases from J, with 4 bases between. In regard to this clone: The sample has other DNA sequences that encode this CDR3 too.

It was cDNA, reverse transcribed from extracted RNA, that served as the sequencing template. The assay was immunoSEQ multiplex PCR, and TCRdb's table has in-frame clones only and misses some. Among roughly 170,000 clones listed, 50% to 60% were seen once. Sequenced material: CD4+ T cells sorted from blood, taken at week 0. The receptor was derived from a human donor with alopecia areata. The chain employs TRBV30 and TRBJ2-5, with D unresolved. The CDR3 DNA sequence: TGTGCCTGGAGTGTGTTGGAGACCCAGTACTTC. It yields the protein CAWSVLETQYF.